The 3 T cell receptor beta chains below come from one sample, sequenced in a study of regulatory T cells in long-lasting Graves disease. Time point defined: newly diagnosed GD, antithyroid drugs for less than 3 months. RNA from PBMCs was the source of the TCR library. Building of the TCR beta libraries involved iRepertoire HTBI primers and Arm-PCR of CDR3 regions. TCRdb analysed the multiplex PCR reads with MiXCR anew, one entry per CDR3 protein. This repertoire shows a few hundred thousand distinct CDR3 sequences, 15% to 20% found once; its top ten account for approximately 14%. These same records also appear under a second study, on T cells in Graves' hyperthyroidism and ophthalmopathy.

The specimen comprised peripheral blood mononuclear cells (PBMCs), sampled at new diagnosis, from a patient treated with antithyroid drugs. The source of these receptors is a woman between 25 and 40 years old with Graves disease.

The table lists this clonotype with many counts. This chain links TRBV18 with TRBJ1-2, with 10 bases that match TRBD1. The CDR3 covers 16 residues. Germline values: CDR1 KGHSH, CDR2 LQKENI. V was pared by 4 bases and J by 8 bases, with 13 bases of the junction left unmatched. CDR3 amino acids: CASSRPGQGNRGGYTF. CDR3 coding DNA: TGTGCCAGCTCACGGCCGGGACAGGGGAATCGAGGCGGCTACACCTTC.

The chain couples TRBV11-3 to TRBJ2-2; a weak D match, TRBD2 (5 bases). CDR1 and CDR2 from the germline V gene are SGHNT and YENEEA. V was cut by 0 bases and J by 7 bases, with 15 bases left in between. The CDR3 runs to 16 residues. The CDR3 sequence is CASSLDGSSIDGELFF. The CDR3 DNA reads TGTGCCAGCAGCTTAGATGGGTCTAGCATTGACGGGGAGCTGTTTTTT.

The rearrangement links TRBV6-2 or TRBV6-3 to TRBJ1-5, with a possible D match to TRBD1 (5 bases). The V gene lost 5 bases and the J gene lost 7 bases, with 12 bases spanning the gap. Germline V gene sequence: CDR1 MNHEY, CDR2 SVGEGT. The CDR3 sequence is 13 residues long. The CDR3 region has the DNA TGTGCCAGCAGTCTGACAGTTTTACAGCCCCAGCATTTT. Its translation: CASSLTVLQPQHF.